This TCR beta chain was sequenced for a study of cytomegalovirus exposure and HLA in healthy donors. Findings of the study overall: The CMV antigen specificity of a few CMV-associated chains was confirmed through in vitro analysis. Subsequent analysis of the 95 to 150 validation repertoires found a tendency for first-cohort TCR clusters to co-occur.

Separate from the roughly 610-subject first cohort, the roughly 120-subject validation cohort was the one that the donors belonged to. V lost 5 bases and J lost 1, with 8 bases in between. Germline CDR1 reads MNHEY; CDR2 reads SMNVEV (reference sequence). CDR3 length: 13 residues. The data were produced by immunoSEQ multiplex PCR, yet TCRdb's version contains in-frame clones alone and is incomplete. This repertoire shows more than 95,000 clones, roughly 88% found once; its top ten account for around 5%. On this clone itself: The antigen remains unidentified.

Sequencing was done on a sample of PBMCs. The J gene is TRBJ1-1, the V gene TRBV27, with D uncertain. The TCR sequence derives from a man aged 18 to 29 in good health and CMV-seronegative. CDR3 sequence reads: CASSRQTNTEAFF. The CDR3 bases are TGTGCCAGCAGTAGACAAACGAACACTGAAGCTTTCTTT.